This TCR beta chain was sequenced for a study of OX40 agonist ivuxolimab in advanced cancers. Whole-study context: Treatment of patients was with ivuxolimab, an agonistic anti-OX40 (CD134) antibody. Dose-escalation patients suffered from hepatocellular carcinoma, melanoma, renal cell or head and neck cancer. Anti-PD-1, anti-PD-L1 or anti-CTLA-4 therapy given earlier was allowed, and around 40% had some. Findings of the study overall: People who partly responded at 0.1-3.0 mg/kg had some of the least clonal expansion seen.

A remark on this clone: Its target is not known.

Here immunoSEQ multiplex PCR was the method, and the copy in TCRdb shows in-frame clones only, minus some. The repertoire includes over 45,000 clones, 70% to 90% of them detected once, and roughly a tenth sits in the top ten. The V gene's germline CDR1 is MDHEN and CDR2 SYDVKM. J gave up 4 bases and V 5 bases, and 5 bases lay outside the gene matches. This CDR3 spans 13 amino acids. This rearrangement joins TRBV28 to TRBJ2-7; 7 positions match TRBD1. Sample: CD4+ or CD8+ T cells sorted from blood, taken in a trial of the OX40 agonist ivuxolimab. The sequence was obtained from an adult with an advanced solid tumor such as melanoma, head and neck, liver or kidney cancer. The CDR3 nucleotides are TGTGCCAGCAGTCAGGGACAGATTTACGAGCAGTACTTC. Its translation: CASSQGQIYEQYF.